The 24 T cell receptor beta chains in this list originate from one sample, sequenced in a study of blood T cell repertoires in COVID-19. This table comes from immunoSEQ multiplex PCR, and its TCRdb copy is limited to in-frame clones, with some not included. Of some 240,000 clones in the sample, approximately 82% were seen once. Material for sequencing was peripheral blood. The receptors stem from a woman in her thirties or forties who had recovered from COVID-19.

The CDR3 DNA sequence: TGTGCCAGCAGCCCTGACCTAGTTTGGGTTAGCTCTGGAAACACCATATATTTT. Encoded protein: CASSPDLVWVSSGNTIYF. The chain joins TRBV3-1 (or the pseudogene TRBV3-2) to TRBJ1-3; D call uncertain. V gave up 4 bases and J gave up 0 bases, with 19 bases separating them. CDR3 length: 18 residues. CDR1 is LGHDT, CDR2 YNNKEL, per germline (reference sequence).

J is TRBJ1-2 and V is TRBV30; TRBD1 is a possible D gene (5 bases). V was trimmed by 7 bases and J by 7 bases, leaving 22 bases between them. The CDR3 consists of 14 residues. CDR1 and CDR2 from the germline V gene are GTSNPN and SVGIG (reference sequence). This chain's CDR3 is CASPRDFAVAGYTF. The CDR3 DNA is TGTGCCTCCCCCCGGGACTTCGCGGTGGCTGGCTACACCTTC. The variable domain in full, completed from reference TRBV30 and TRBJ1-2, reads SQTIHQWPATLVQPVGSPLSLECTVEGTSNPNLYWYRQAAGRGLQLLFYSVGIGQISSEVPQNLSASRPQDRQFILSSKKLLLSDSGFYLCASPRDFAVAGYTFGSGTRLTVV.

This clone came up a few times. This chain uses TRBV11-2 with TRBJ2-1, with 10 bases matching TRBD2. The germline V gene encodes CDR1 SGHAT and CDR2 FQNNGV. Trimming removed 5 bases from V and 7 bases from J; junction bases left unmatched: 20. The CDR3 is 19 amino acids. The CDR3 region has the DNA TGTGCCAGCAGCGAAAAGCCCGGGGTAGGGACTAGCGTACGGAATGAGCAGTTCTTC. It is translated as CASSEKPGVGTSVRNEQFF. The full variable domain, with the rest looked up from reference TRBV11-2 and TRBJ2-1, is EAGVAQSPRYKIIEKRQSVAFWCNPISGHATLYWYQQILGQGPKLLIQFQNNGVVDDSQLPKDRFSAERLKGVDSTLKIQPAKLEDSAVYLCASSEKPGVGTSVRNEQFFGPGTRLTVL.

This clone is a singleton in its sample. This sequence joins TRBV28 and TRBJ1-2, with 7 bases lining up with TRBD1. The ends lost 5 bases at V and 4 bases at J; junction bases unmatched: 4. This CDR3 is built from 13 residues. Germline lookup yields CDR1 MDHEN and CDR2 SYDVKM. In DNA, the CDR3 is TGTGCCAGCAGTCCGGGGGACAGCTATGGCTACACCTTC. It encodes CASSPGDSYGYTF.

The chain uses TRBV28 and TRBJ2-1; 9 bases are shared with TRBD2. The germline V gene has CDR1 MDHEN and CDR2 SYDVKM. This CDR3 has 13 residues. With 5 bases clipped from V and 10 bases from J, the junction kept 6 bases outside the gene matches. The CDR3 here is CASSSGGLGEQFF. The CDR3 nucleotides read TGTGCCAGCAGTAGCGGGGGGCTGGGGGAGCAGTTCTTC.

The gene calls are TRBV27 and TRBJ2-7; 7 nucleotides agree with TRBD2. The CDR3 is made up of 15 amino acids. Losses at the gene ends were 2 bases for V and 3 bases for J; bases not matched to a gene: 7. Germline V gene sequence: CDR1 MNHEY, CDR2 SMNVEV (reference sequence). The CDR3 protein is CASSLGGGTHYEQYF. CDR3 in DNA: TGTGCCAGCAGTTTAGGGGGAGGGACTCACTACGAGCAGTACTTC.

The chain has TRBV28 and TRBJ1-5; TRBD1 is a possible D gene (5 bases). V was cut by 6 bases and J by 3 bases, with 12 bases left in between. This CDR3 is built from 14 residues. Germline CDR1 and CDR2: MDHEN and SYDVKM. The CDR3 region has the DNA TGTGCCAGCAGCCCAAGACAGAACAATCAGCCCCAGCATTTT. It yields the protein CASSPRQNNQPQHF.

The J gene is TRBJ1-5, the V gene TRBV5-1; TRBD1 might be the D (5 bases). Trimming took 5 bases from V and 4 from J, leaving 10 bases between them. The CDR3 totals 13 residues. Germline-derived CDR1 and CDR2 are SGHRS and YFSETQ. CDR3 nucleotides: TGCGCCAGCAGATTACAGGAAAATCAGCCCCAGCATTTT. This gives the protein CASRLQENQPQHF.

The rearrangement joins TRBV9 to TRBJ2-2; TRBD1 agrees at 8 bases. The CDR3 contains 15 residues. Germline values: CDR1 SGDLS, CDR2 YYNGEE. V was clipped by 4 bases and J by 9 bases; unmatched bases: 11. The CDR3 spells CASSPRPGTGWELFF. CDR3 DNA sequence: TGTGCCAGCAGCCCGCGTCCCGGGACAGGCTGGGAGCTGTTTTTT.

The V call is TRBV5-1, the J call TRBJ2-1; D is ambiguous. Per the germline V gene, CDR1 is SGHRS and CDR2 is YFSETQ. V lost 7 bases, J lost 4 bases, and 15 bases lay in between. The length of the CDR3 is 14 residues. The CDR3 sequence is CASQRIVGYNEQFF. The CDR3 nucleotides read TGCGCCAGCCAGAGGATAGTCGGGTACAATGAGCAGTTCTTC.

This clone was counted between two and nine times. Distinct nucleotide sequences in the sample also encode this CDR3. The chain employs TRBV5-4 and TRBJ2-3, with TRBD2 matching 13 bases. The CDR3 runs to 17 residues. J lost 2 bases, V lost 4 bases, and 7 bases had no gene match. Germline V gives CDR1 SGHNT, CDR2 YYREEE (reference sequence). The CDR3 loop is CASSLRLAGGPTDTQYF. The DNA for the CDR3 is TGTGCCAGCAGCCTCCGACTAGCGGGGGGCCCCACAGATACGCAGTATTTT.

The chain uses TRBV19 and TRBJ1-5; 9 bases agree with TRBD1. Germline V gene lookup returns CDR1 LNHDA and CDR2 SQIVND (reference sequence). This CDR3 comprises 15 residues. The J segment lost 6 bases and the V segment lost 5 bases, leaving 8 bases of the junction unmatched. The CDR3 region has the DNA TGTGCCAGTAGTCCAGGGACAGGGATGGGTCAGCCCCAGCATTTT. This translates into CASSPGTGMGQPQHF.

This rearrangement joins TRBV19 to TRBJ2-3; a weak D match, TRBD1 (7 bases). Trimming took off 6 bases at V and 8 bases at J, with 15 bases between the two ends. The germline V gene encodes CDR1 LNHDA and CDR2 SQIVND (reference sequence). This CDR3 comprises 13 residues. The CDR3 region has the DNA TGTGCCAGTAGCCAGGGGGGTAGAGGTACGCAGTATTTT. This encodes CASSQGGRGTQYF.

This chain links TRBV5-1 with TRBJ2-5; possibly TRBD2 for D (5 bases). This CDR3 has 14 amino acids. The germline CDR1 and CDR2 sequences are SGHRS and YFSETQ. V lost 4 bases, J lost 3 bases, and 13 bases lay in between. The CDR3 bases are TGCGCCAGCAGCGCCTTGGAGGCTGAAGAGACCCAGTACTTC. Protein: CASSALEAEETQYF.

CDR3 DNA sequence: TGTGCCAGCAGCCCGCGAGCTGACGGGGGATACACTGAAGCTTTCTTT. Protein product: CASSPRADGGYTEAFF. The chain combines TRBV7-8 with TRBJ1-1, with a weak D call TRBD1 (5 bases). The CDR3 is made up of 16 amino acids. Germline CDR1 is SGHVS and CDR2 is FQNEAQ. The germline V and J ends were trimmed by 5 bases and 3 bases, with 19 bases remaining between them.

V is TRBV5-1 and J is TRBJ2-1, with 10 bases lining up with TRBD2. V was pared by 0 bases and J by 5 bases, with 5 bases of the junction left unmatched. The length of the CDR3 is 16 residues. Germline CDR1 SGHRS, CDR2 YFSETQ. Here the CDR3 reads CASSLASSGGNNEQFF. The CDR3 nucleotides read TGCGCCAGCAGCTTGGCCTCTAGCGGGGGTAACAATGAGCAGTTCTTC.

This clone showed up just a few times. The CDR3 spells CASKGQGAFEQYF. In nucleotides, the CDR3 is TGTGCCAGCAAGGGACAGGGGGCCTTTGAACAGTACTTC. This chain links TRBV6-6 with TRBJ2-7; the match to TRBD1 covers 12 bases. The J segment lost 10 bases and the V segment lost 7 bases, leaving 8 bases of the junction unmatched. The CDR3 spans 13 residues. Germline CDR1 is MNHNY and CDR2 is SVGAGI (reference sequence).

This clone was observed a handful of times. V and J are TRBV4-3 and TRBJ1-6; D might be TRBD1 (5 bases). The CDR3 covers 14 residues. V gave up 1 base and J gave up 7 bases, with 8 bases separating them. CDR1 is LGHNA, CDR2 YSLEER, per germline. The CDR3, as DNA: TGCGCCAGCAGCCAAGGACAGCAGAATTCACCCCTCCACTTT. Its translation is CASSQGQQNSPLHF.

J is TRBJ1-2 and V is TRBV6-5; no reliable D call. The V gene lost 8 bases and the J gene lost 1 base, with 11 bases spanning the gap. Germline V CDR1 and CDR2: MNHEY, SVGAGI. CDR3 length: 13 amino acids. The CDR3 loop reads CASGMGVNYGYTF. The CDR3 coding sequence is TGTGCCAGCGGGATGGGAGTTAACTATGGCTACACCTTC.

The DNA of the CDR3 is TGTGCCAGCAGCTTCGCAGAGGGTGCCTACGAGCAGTACTTC. This gives the protein CASSFAEGAYEQYF. The rearrangement links TRBV7-6 to TRBJ2-7; D possibly corresponds to TRBD2 (5 bases). Germline V gene data show CDR1 as SGHVS and CDR2 as FNYEAQ. The CDR3 has 14 residues. V lost 3 bases and J 2 bases, leaving 11 bases between the germline ends.

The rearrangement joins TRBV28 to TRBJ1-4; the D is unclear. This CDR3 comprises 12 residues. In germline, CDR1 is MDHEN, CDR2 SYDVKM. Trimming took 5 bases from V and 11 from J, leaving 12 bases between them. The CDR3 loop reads CASSTQTPKLFF. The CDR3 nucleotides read TGTGCCAGCAGTACTCAGACTCCGAAACTGTTTTTT.

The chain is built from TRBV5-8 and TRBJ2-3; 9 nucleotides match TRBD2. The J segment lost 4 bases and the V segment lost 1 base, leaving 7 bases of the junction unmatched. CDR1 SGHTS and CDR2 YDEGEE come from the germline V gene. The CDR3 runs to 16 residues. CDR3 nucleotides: TGTGCCAGCAGCTTGTTGCGGGGGGGCCTTGCAGATACGCAGTATTTT. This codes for CASSLLRGGLADTQYF.

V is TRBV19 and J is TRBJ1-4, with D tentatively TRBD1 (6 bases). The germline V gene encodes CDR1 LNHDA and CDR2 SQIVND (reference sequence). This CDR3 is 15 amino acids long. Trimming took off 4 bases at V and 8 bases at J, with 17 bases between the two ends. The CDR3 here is CASSKDLGAGEKLFF. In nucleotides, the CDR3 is TGTGCCAGTAGTAAAGATTTGGGGGCGGGCGAAAAACTGTTTTTT.

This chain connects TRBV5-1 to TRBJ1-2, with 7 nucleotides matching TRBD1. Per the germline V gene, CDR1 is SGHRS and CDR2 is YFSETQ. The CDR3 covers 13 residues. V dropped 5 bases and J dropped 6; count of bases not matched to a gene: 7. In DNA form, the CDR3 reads TGCGCCAGCAGGACAGGGAGCGAGGATGGCTACACCTTC. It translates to CASRTGSEDGYTF.